These 8 T cell receptor beta chains originate from one sample sequenced in a study of control samples from healthy donors and cancer patients. Here immunoSEQ multiplex PCR was the method, and the copy in TCRdb shows in-frame clones only, minus some. The sample gives hundreds of thousands of clones, over 75% of which show up once; approximately 12% is in the top ten. Sequenced input: PBMCs. The receptors were gathered from a woman in her fifties or sixties with lung cancer.

The chain links TRBV28 to TRBJ2-1; weak D call: TRBD1 (6 bases). This CDR3 has 13 residues. Germline-derived CDR1 and CDR2 are MDHEN and SYDVKM. Trimming took 3 bases from V and 8 from J, leaving 11 bases between them. CDR3 bases: TGTGCCAGCAGTTTTTTTCAGGGGCATGAGCAGTTCTTC. Translation gives CASSFFQGHEQFF.

The CDR3 loop reads CASSPRDRGSEQYF. The CDR3 region has the DNA TGTGCCAGTAGTCCGCGGGACAGGGGATCCGAGCAGTACTTC. The V and J genes are TRBV19 and TRBJ2-7; 10 bases are shared with TRBD1. This CDR3 has 14 residues. J lost 6 bases, V lost 5 bases, and 7 bases had no gene match. Germline V gene data show CDR1 as LNHDA and CDR2 as SQIVND (reference sequence).

This chain joins TRBV5-1 and TRBJ2-2, with 12 bases that match TRBD2. The CDR3 has 16 amino acids. The V and J ends lost 4 bases and 6 bases, in that order; junction bases with no gene match: 7. CDR1 SGHRS and CDR2 YFSETQ come from the germline V gene. CDR3 DNA: TGCGCCAGCAGCCCAAGTCTAGCGGGAGGGCCCGGGGAGCTGTTTTTT. It translates to CASSPSLAGGPGELFF.

The CDR3 region is CASSETSGGTYEQYF. The CDR3 coding sequence is TGCGCCAGCAGCGAAACTAGCGGGGGGACCTACGAGCAGTACTTC. The rearrangement joins TRBV5-1 to TRBJ2-7, with 12 bases lining up with TRBD2. V trimming: 4 bases; J trimming: 2 bases; junction bases outside the gene matches: 4. CDR1 is SGHRS, CDR2 YFSETQ, per germline. The length of the CDR3 is 15 residues.

The chain joins TRBV5-4 to TRBJ1-3; D remains unclear. The CDR3 extends over 14 amino acids. Germline loops: CDR1 SGHNT, CDR2 YYREEE (reference sequence). Trimming left V 1 base short and J 3 bases short, with 8 bases between. The CDR3 spells CASSLWTGGNTIYF. The CDR3 coding sequence is TGTGCCAGCAGCTTGTGGACGGGTGGAAACACCATATATTTT. Drawing the rest from reference TRBV5-4 and TRBJ1-3, the complete variable domain is ETGVTQSPTHLIKTRGQQVTLRCSSQSGHNTVSWYQQALGQGPQFIFQYYREEENGRGNFPPRFSGLQFPNYSSELNVNALELDDSALYLCASSLWTGGNTIYFGEGSWLTVV.

The chain links TRBV2 to TRBJ2-3; 9 positions agree with TRBD2. This CDR3 spans 15 amino acids. V shed 6 bases, J shed 7 bases, and the junction held 11 bases outside the gene matches. Germline assignment: CDR1 SNHLY and CDR2 FYNNEI. CDR3 coding DNA: TGTGCCAGCAGAGGCGGGAGGGCCACGGGAAATACGCAGTATTTT. It translates to CASRGGRATGNTQYF.

The genes are TRBV7-2 and TRBJ2-3, with 11 nucleotides matching TRBD2. With 5 bases clipped from V and 2 bases from J, the junction kept 9 bases outside the gene matches. The CDR3 runs to 17 residues. Germline V gene sequence: CDR1 SGHTA, CDR2 FQGNSA. The CDR3 DNA reads TGTGCCAGCAGCCTCATCATAGCGGGAGGGCACACAGATACGCAGTATTTT. Its protein is CASSLIIAGGHTDTQYF.

This clone came up a few times. J is TRBJ1-4 and V is TRBV25-1, with D perhaps matching TRBD1 (6 bases). Germline V lookup: CDR1 MGHDK, CDR2 SYGVNS. The CDR3 consists of 17 residues. The V end lost 3 bases, the J end lost 3 bases, and 17 bases lay between the germline ends. The CDR3 DNA follows: TGTGCCAGCAGTGATTGGGGGACGGGGGCTGCTAATGAAAAACTGTTTTTT. The encoded protein is CASSDWGTGAANEKLFF.